These 5 T cell receptor beta chains were sequenced from one sample in a study of Tregs in tolerant kidney transplant recipients. The data were produced by immunoSEQ multiplex PCR, yet TCRdb's version contains in-frame clones alone and is incomplete. The sample includes about 240,000 clones, 84% of them seen just once. Specimen: CD4+ T cells from blood. These receptors all come from a human donor in good health.

The chain couples TRBV27 to TRBJ1-5; D not resolved. Germline lookup yields CDR1 MNHEY and CDR2 SMNVEV (reference sequence). This CDR3 is built from 14 residues. Trimming left V 1 base short and J 7 bases short, with 11 bases between. The CDR3 nucleotides read TGTGCCAGCAGTTTATTTCAGTTGGGGCAGCCCCAGCATTTT. Encoded protein: CASSLFQLGQPQHF.

The V gene is TRBV18, the J gene TRBJ1-5, with D tentatively TRBD1 (5 bases). Germline CDR1 reads KGHSH; CDR2 reads LQKENI. This CDR3 contains 13 residues. Trimming stripped 5 bases from V and 8 bases from J, with 13 bases between. CDR3 region: CASSSRVTEPQHF. The CDR3 nucleotides are TGTGCCAGCTCATCCAGGGTTACTGAGCCCCAGCATTTT.

The V gene is TRBV4-2, the J gene TRBJ1-2; 8 bases match TRBD1. Germline trimming cut 4 bases from V and 0 bases from J; bases unmatched to any gene: 4. Germline loops: CDR1 LGHNA, CDR2 YNFKEQ. The CDR3 has 15 residues. This chain's CDR3 is CASSPRTGTNYGYTF. For the CDR3, the DNA is TGTGCCAGCAGCCCGCGGACAGGGACTAACTATGGCTACACCTTC.

The chain links TRBV7-8 to TRBJ1-5; D is uncertain. Trimming took off 2 bases at V and 4 bases at J, with 15 bases between the two ends. This CDR3 has 16 amino acids. In germline, CDR1 is SGHVS, CDR2 FQNEAQ. CDR3 residues: CASSLRDRRGNQPQHF. The CDR3, as DNA: TGTGCCAGCAGCTTACGAGATAGACGGGGAAATCAGCCCCAGCATTTT.

This CDR3 is CASSVFRGNDEQFF. The CDR3 nucleotides read TGTGCCAGCAGTGTGTTCCGGGGGAATGATGAGCAGTTCTTC. The rearrangement joins TRBV2 to TRBJ2-1; perhaps TRBD2 as D (6 bases). The V gene's germline CDR1 is SNHLY and CDR2 FYNNEI. Between the trimmed V and J ends, which lost 4 bases and 8 bases, there was a span of 15 bases. The length of the CDR3 is 14 residues.